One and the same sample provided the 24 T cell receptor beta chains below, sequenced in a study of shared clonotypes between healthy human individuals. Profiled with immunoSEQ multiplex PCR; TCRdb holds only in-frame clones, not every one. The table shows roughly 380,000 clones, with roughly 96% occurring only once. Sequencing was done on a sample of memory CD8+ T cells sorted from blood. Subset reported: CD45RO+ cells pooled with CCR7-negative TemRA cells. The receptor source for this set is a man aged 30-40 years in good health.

The CDR3 region has the DNA TGTGCCAGCAGCTTGGCCACCGGGACAGGGCAGTACTTC. Amino acids: CASSLATGTGQYF. The V and J genes are TRBV5-6 and TRBJ2-7; 8 positions agree with TRBD1. The germline V gene has CDR1 SGHDT and CDR2 YYEEEE. This CDR3 has 13 residues. The junction had 5 bases not matched to a gene; V was cut back by 0 bases and J by 9 bases.

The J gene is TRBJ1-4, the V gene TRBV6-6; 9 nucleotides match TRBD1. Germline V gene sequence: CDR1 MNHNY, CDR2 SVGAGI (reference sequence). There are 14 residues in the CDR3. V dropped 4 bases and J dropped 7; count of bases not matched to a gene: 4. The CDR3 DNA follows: TGTGCCAGCAGTTTCGGGACAGGGAGTGAAAAACTGTTTTTT. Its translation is CASSFGTGSEKLFF.

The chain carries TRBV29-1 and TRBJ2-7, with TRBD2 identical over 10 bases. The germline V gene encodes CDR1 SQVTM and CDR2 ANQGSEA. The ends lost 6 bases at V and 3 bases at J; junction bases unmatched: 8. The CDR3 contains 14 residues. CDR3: CSVGGGTSVYEQYF. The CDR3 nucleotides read TGCAGCGTCGGAGGGGGGACTAGCGTCTACGAGCAGTACTTC.

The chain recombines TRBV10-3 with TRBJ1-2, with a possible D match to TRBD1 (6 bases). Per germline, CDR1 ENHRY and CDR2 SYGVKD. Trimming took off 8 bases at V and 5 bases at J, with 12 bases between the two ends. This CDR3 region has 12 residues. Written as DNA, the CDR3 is TGTGCCATCGCAGGGGAATCTTATGGCTACACCTTC. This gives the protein CAIAGESYGYTF.

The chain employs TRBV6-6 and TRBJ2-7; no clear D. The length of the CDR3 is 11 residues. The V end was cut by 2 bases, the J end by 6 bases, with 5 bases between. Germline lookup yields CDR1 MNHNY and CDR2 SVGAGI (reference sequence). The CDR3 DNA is TGTGCCAGCAGTTACATCGCCGAGCAGTACTTC. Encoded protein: CASSYIAEQYF.

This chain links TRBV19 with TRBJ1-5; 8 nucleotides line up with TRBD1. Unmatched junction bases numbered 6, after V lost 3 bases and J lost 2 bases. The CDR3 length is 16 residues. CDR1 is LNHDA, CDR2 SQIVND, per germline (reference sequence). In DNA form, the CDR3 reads TGTGCCAGTAGTATGGCTCCGGGACAGGGCAATCAGCCCCAGCATTTT. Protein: CASSMAPGQGNQPQHF.

The CDR3 region has the DNA TGTGCCAGCAGCTTAGTACCCGCCCACACCGGGGAGCTGTTTTTT. Protein: CASSLVPAHTGELFF. This chain connects TRBV7-3 to TRBJ2-2; D not resolved. This CDR3 spans 15 amino acids. Deletions cut 2 bases from V and 3 bases from J, with 10 bases between. The V gene's germline CDR1 is SGHTA and CDR2 FQGTGA.

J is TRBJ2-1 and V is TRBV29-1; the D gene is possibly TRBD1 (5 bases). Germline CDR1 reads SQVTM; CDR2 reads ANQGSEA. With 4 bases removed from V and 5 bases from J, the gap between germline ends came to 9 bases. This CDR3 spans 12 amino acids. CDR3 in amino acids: CSVVGANNEQFF. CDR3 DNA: TGCAGCGTTGTAGGGGCCAACAATGAGCAGTTCTTC.

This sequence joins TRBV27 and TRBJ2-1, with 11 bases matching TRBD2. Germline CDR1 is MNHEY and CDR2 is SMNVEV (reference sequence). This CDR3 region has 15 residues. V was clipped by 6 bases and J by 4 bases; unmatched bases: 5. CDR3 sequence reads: CASRLAGDRYNEQFF. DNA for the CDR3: TGTGCCAGCAGACTAGCGGGGGACCGGTACAATGAGCAGTTCTTC.

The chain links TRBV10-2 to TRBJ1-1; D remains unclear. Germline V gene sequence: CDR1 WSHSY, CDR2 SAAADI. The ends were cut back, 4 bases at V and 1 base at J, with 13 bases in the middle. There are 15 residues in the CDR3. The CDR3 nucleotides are TGCGCCAGCAGTGTAAGGGCCCACCCGAACACTGAAGCTTTCTTT. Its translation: CASSVRAHPNTEAFF.

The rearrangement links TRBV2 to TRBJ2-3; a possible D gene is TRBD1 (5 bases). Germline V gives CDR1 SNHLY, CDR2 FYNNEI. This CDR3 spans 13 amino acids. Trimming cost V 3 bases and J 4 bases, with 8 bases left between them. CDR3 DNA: TGTGCCAGCAGTGAGGCACAGGCAGATACGCAGTATTTT. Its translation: CASSEAQADTQYF.

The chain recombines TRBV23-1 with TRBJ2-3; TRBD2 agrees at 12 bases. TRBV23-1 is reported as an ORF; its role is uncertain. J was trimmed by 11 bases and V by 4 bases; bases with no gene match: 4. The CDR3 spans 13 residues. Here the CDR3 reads CASSLTSGRKQYF. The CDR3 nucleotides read TGCGCCAGCAGTCTAACTAGCGGGAGGAAGCAGTATTTT.

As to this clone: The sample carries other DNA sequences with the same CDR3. The CDR3 nucleotides are TGTGCCTGGACAGGGGGCTCTGGGGCCAACGTCCTGACTTTC. Amino acids: CAWTGGSGANVLTF. J is TRBJ2-6 and V is TRBV30, with 7 bases fitting TRBD1. Germline V gene data show CDR1 as GTSNPN and CDR2 as SVGIG (reference sequence). V lost 4 bases and J lost 0; bases outside the gene matches: 0. The CDR3 contains 14 residues.

The DNA of the CDR3 is TGTGCCAGCAGCGTCGGACAGGGAGGGAGCGGGGAGCTGTTTTTT. Translating it yields CASSVGQGGSGELFF. The gene calls are TRBV9 and TRBJ2-2; a possible D gene is TRBD1 (8 bases). CDR1 and CDR2 (germline): SGDLS, YYNGEE. The CDR3 has 15 amino acids. The V end was cut by 2 bases, the J end by 7 bases, with 15 bases between.

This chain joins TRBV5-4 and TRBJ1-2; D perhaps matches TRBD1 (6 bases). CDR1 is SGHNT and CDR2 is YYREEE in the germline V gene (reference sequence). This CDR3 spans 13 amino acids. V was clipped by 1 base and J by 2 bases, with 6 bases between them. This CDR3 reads CASSLRGNYGYTF. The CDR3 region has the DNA TGTGCCAGCAGCTTGAGGGGGAACTATGGCTACACCTTC.

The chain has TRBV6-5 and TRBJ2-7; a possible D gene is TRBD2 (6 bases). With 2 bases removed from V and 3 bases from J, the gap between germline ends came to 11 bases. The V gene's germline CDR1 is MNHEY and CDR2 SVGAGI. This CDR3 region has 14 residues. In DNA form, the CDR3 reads TGTGCCAGCAGTTACCGGGACTTCGGCTACGAGCAGTACTTC. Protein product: CASSYRDFGYEQYF.

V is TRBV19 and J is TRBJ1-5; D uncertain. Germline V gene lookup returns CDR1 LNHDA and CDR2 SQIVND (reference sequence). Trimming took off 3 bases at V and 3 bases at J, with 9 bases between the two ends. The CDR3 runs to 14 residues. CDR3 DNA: TGTGCCAGTAGTATGTCCGGTTACAATCAGCCCCAGCATTTT. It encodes CASSMSGYNQPQHF.

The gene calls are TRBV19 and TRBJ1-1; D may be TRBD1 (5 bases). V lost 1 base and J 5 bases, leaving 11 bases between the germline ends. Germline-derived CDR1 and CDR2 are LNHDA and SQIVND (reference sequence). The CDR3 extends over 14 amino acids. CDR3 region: CASSIVGGLTEAFF. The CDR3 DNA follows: TGTGCCAGTAGTATAGTTGGGGGTTTAACTGAAGCTTTCTTT.

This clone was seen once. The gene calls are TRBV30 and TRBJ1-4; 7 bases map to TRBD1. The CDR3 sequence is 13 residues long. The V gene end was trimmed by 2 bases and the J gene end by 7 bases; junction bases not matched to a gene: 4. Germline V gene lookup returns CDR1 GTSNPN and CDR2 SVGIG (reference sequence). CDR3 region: CAWSLGGGEKLFF. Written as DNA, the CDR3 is TGTGCCTGGAGTTTAGGGGGCGGTGAAAAACTGTTTTTT.

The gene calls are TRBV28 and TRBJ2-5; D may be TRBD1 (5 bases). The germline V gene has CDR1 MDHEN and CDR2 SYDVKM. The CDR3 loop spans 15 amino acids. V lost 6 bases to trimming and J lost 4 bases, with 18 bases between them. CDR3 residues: CASSPHRMVGETQYF. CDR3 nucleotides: TGTGCCAGCAGCCCCCACAGGATGGTAGGAGAGACCCAGTACTTC.

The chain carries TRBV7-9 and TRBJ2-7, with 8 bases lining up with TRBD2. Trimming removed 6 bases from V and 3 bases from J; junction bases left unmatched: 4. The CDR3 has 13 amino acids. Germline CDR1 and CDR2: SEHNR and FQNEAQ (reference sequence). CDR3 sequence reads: CASSPLAVYEQYF. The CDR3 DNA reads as TGTGCCAGCAGTCCACTAGCGGTCTACGAGCAGTACTTC.

DNA of the CDR3: TGTGCCAGCAACTTAATGACAGGGAGTGAGCAGTACTTC. Translation: CASNLMTGSEQYF. The chain carries TRBV6-5 and TRBJ2-7; 7 nucleotides agree with TRBD1. The CDR3 is 13 amino acids. Trimming removed 7 bases from V and 7 bases from J; junction bases left unmatched: 10. Germline CDR1 MNHEY, CDR2 SVGAGI.

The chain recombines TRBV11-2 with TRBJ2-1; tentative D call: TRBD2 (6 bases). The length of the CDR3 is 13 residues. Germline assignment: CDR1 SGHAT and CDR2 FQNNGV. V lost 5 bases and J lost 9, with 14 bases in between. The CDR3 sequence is CASSPRLDGEQFF. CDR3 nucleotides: TGTGCCAGCAGCCCCCGACTAGATGGTGAGCAGTTCTTC.

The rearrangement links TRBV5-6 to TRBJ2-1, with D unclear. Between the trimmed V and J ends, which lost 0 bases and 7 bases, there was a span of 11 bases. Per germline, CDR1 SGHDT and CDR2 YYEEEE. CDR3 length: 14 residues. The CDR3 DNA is TGTGCCAGCAGCTTGGGGTATGGGGTTAATGAGCAGTTCTTC. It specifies CASSLGYGVNEQFF.